This TCR beta chain was profiled in a study of T cell changes during pregnancy in multiple sclerosis (dated by TCRdb to between 2017 and 2020). Study-wide context: The study looked at changes in the T cell repertoire across pregnancy in women with multiple sclerosis.

Library construction relied on the immunoSEQ multiplex PCR assay. Entries here come from immuneACCESS through TCRdb and include only in-frame sequences with V and J called. Some clones fail to appear in such tables; in the studies checked, an unresolved V gene covers under half of the shortfall, and the cause of the remainder is unknown. The sample has about 98,000 clones on record, under 95% of them singletons. The ten largest clones represent roughly 2% of the sample. Reading the germline V gene gives CDR1 MNHEY and CDR2 SVGAGI. After removal of 5 bases from V and 1 base from J, the junction retains 0 bases not matched to a gene. Reading from cysteine to phenylalanine, the CDR3 counts 13 amino acids. Left in the record is the CDR3 DNA by itself, 39 bases read in frame from the first base. In the case of this clone: The antigen this receptor binds is unknown. No base qualities exist here, and no much larger clone lies one base off it.

The chain joins TRBV6-5 to TRBJ1-2, with 8 bases in between that match TRBD1. Sequencing used peripheral blood, obtained after pregnancy. The receptor was isolated from a female donor in good health, enrolled as a control in a pregnancy study. The CDR3 region reads CASSGQGNYGYTF. The nucleotide sequence reads as follows: TGTGCCAGCAGTGGACAGGGTAACTATGGCTACACCTTC.